This record concerns one TCR beta chain sequence. These data are taken from a study of T cell changes during pregnancy in multiple sclerosis. V was pared by 4 bases and J by 5 bases, with 2 bases of the junction left unmatched. Germline V gene sequence: CDR1 LNHDA, CDR2 SQIVND (reference sequence). CDR3 length: 15 residues. Data came from immunoSEQ multiplex PCR; TCRdb stores just in-frame clones and leaves some out. Among 85,000 to 100,000 clones, roughly 92% were seen once, and the ten largest hold about 0.95%. The input for sequencing was peripheral blood, taken after pregnancy. This TCR was sampled from a female donor with multiple sclerosis, enrolled in a pregnancy study. J is TRBJ2-1 and V is TRBV19; 13 positions match TRBD2. CDR3 region: CASSRLAGGHNEQFF. CDR3 nucleotide sequence: TGTGCCAGTAGTAGACTAGCGGGAGGTCACAATGAGCAGTTCTTC.